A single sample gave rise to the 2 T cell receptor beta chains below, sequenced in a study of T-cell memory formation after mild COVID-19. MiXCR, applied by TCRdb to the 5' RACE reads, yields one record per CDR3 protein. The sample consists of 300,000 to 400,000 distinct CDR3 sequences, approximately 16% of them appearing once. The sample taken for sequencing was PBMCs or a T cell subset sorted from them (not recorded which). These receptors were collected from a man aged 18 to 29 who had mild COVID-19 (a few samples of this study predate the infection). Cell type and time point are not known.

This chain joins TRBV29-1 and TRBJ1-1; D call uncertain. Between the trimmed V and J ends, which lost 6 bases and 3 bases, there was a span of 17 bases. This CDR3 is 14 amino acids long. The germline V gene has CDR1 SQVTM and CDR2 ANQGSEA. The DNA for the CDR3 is TGCAGCGTCCACATTGGAGGGAGGGACACTGAAGCTTTCTTT. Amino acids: CSVHIGGRDTEAFF.

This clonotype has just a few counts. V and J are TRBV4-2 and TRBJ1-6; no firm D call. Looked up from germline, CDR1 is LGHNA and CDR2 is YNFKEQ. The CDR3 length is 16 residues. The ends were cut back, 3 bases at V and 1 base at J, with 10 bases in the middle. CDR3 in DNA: TGTGCCAGCAGCCAGATTTCAGGATCCTATAATTCACCCCTCCACTTT. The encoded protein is CASSQISGSYNSPLHF.